This T cell receptor beta chain was identified in a study of blood T cell repertoires in COVID-19. Sequencing was performed with immunoSEQ multiplex PCR; in TCRdb, only in-frame clones are kept and a portion is missing. The sample shows about 130,000 clones, about 86% of them seen only once. Details on this clone: A much larger clone differs by one base, so this may be a read error.

This CDR3 contains 12 residues. Germline V gene data show CDR1 as MGHDK and CDR2 as SYGVNS. Trimming stripped 2 bases from V and 3 bases from J, with 5 bases between. This clonotype originated in a woman in her forties or fifties who had recovered from COVID-19. The rearrangement uses TRBV25-1 and TRBJ2-7, with a tentative D call TRBD1 (5 bases). The sample comprised PBMCs or T cells enriched from blood (not recorded which). In nucleotides, the CDR3 is TGTGCCAGCAGTGAACAGGGCTACGAGCAGTACTTC. Translating it yields CASSEQGYEQYF.